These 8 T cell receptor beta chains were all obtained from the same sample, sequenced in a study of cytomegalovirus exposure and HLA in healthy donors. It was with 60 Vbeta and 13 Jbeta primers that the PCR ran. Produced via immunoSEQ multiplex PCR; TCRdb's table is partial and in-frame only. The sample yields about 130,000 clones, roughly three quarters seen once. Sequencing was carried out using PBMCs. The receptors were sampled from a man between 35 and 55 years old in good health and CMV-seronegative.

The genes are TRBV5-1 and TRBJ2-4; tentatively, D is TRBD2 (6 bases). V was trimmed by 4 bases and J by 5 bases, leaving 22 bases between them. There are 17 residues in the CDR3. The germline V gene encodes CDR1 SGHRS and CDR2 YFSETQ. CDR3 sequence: CASSLTPGDRLENIQYF. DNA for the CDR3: TGCGCCAGCAGCCTCACCCCGGGGGACCGCCTGGAAAACATTCAGTACTTC.

The CDR3 sequence: CASSLSASGSFEQYF. CDR3 DNA: TGTGCCAGCAGCTTGTCGGCTAGCGGGAGTTTCGAGCAGTACTTC. V and J are TRBV5-4 and TRBJ2-7, with 10 bases that match TRBD2. In germline, CDR1 is SGHNT, CDR2 YYREEE (reference sequence). The CDR3 sequence is 15 residues long. V lost 1 base, J lost 6 bases, and 7 bases stayed unmatched.

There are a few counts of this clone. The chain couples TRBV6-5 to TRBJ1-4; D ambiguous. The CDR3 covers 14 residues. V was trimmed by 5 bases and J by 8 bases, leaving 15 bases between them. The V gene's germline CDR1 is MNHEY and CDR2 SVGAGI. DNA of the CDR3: TGTGCCAGCAGTCCTCCCCCCTTTCGGGAAAAACTGTTTTTT. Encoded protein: CASSPPPFREKLFF.

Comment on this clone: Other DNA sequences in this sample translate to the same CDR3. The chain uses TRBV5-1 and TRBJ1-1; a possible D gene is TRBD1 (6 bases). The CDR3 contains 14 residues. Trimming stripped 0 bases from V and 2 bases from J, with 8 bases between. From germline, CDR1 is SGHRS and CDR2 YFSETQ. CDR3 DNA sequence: TGCGCCAGCAGCTTGGGGACAGCAAACACTGAAGCTTTCTTT. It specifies CASSLGTANTEAFF.

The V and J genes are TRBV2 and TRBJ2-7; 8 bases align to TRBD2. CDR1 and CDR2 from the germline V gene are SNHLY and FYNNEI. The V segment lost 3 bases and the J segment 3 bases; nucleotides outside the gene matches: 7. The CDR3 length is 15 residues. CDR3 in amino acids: CASSDLSGSFYEQYF. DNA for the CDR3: TGTGCCAGCAGTGACTTAAGCGGGAGTTTCTACGAGCAGTACTTC.

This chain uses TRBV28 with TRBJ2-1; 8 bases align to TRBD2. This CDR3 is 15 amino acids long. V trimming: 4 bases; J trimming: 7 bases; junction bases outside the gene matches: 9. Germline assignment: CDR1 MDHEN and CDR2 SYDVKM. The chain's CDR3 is CASSSWGGLGNEQFF. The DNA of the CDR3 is TGTGCCAGCAGTTCATGGGGGGGACTAGGTAATGAGCAGTTCTTC.

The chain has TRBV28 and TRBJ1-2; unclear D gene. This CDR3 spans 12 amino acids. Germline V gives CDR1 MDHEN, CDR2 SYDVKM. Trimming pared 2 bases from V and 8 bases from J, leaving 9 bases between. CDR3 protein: CASSLGLGGYTF. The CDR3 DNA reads TGTGCCAGCAGTTTAGGTCTCGGGGGCTACACCTTC.

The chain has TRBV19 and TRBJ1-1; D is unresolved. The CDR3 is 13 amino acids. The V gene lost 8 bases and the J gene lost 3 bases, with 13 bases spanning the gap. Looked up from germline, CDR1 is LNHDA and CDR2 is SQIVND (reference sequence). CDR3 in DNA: TGTGCCAGTGACCGAGGGAGAGACACTGAAGCTTTCTTT. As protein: CASDRGRDTEAFF. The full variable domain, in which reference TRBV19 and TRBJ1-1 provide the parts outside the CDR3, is DGGITQSPKYLFRKEGQNVTLSCEQNLNHDAMYWYRQDPGQGLRLIYYSQIVNDFQKGDIAEGYSVSREKKESFPLTVTSAQKNPTAFYLCASDRGRDTEAFFGQGTRLTVV.